The source of this T cell receptor beta chain is a study of cytomegalovirus exposure and HLA in healthy donors. Overall study: In a previous analysis, 110 million or so unique TCR beta sequences were found from some 180 million T cells.

A word on this clone: What it binds is unknown.

Findings and limits, study-wide: Investigators reported about 160 TCR beta chains as tied to cytomegalovirus. Some segments of the V type, notably TRBV6-2 and TRBV6-3, were excluded as indistinguishable.

V dropped 5 bases and J dropped 0 bases, with 9 bases sitting between them. The germline V gene has CDR1 MGHDK and CDR2 SYGVNS. The CDR3 length is 14 residues. Primers included in the PCR were 60 Vbeta and 13 Jbeta primers. Only in-frame clones appear in the TCRdb table, and some are missing; sequencing was by immunoSEQ multiplex PCR. The sample holds roughly 81,000 clones, 79% seen once. Source material: PBMCs. The chain recombines TRBV25-1 with TRBJ2-3; D gene ambiguous. The receptor's source is a man aged 25 to 40 in good health and CMV-seronegative. CDR3 protein: CASSPGFSTDTQYF. DNA for the CDR3: TGTGCCAGCAGTCCAGGCTTTAGCACAGATACGCAGTATTTT.